This entry lists 11 T cell receptor beta chains sequenced from one sample in a study of T cell repertoires in cytomegalovirus infection (dated by TCRdb to between 2018 and 2021). The run used an Illumina HiSeq 1500. In-frame beta chains were kept once TCRdb had trimmed the public reads at Q25 with fastp and called clones with MiXCR. Duplicate CDR3 protein sequences are folded into a single record with the most common DNA and genes. The sample table lists more than 400,000 distinct CDR3 sequences, around 27% of them with a count of one. Jointly, the top ten make up less than 15% of the sample. Source material: PBMCs. These receptors were collected from a human donor in good health (CMV status not recorded). Some clones in this sample may be carry-over from other donors' samples.

The CDR3 loop is CSASQDYGYTF. The CDR3 DNA reads TGCAGTGCTAGTCAGGACTATGGCTACACCTTC. The chain joins TRBV20-1 to TRBJ1-2; D call uncertain. From germline, CDR1 is DFQATT and CDR2 SNEGSKA (reference sequence). The CDR3 length is 11 residues. Trimming took 3 bases from V and 3 from J, leaving 5 bases between them.

This clonotype was observed many times. This chain links TRBV7-2 with TRBJ1-1; D is undetermined. The germline gives CDR1 SGHTA, CDR2 FQGNSA. The CDR3 sequence is 15 residues long. With 1 base removed from V and 6 bases from J, the gap between germline ends came to 15 bases. CDR3 region: CASSLVLRGIAEAFF. For the CDR3, the DNA is TGTGCCAGCAGCTTAGTACTTCGCGGGATCGCTGAAGCTTTCTTT.

The chain employs TRBV6-1 and TRBJ1-1; D is undetermined. Trimming took off 5 bases at V and 1 base at J, with 11 bases between the two ends. The V gene's germline CDR1 is MNHNS and CDR2 SASEGT. The CDR3 contains 14 residues. The CDR3 bases are TGTGCCAGCAGTTTAGGGCCAGCGAACACTGAAGCTTTCTTT. Amino acid sequence: CASSLGPANTEAFF.

The chain has TRBV6-1 and TRBJ1-5; D is unclear. V shed 6 bases and J shed 1 base, with 10 bases lying between them. CDR1 and CDR2 from the germline V gene are MNHNS and SASEGT. CDR3 length: 14 amino acids. For the CDR3, the DNA is TGTGCCAGCAGACCCGACCTGAGCAATCAGCCCCAGCATTTT. Protein product: CASRPDLSNQPQHF.

This clonotype has more than one count but fewer than ten. The V gene is TRBV11-3, the J gene TRBJ2-1; unclear D gene. The CDR3 has 13 amino acids. Germline lookup yields CDR1 SGHNT and CDR2 YENEEA. V was shortened by 2 bases and J by 6 bases, with 8 bases between the two germline ends. The CDR3, as DNA: TGTGCCAGCAGCTTATCCGTGGGCAATGAGCAGTTCTTC. It specifies CASSLSVGNEQFF.

This clonotype has just a few counts. The gene calls are TRBV28 and TRBJ2-7; perhaps TRBD2 as D (5 bases). This CDR3 comprises 11 residues. V lost 2 bases, J lost 7 bases, and 6 bases lay in between. Germline assignment: CDR1 MDHEN and CDR2 SYDVKM. CDR3: CASSLGREQYV. The CDR3 nucleotides are TGTGCCAGCAGTTTAGGGAGAGAGCAGTACGTC.

V and J are TRBV18 and TRBJ2-7, with D perhaps given as TRBD1 or TRBD2 (5 bases each). The germline V gene encodes CDR1 KGHSH and CDR2 LQKENI. The ends were cut back, 1 base at V and 4 bases at J, with 11 bases in the middle. The CDR3 runs 14 residues. CDR3 protein: CASSPRDGLYEQYV. The DNA for the CDR3 is TGTGCCAGCTCACCACGGGACGGCTTATACGAGCAGTACGTC.

This clonotype was counted at least ten times. V and J are TRBV7-2 and TRBJ1-2; the D gene is possibly TRBD1 (5 bases). CDR1 is SGHTA and CDR2 is FQGNSA in the germline V gene. This CDR3 spans 14 amino acids. V was shortened by 5 bases and J by 4 bases, with 14 bases between the two germline ends. Written as DNA, the CDR3 is TGTGCCAGCAGCCCGTCGACGGGACCCTATGGCTACACCTTC. Amino acids: CASSPSTGPYGYTF.

This chain uses TRBV20-1 with TRBJ2-1, with 11 bases aligning to TRBD2. With V trimmed by 2 bases and J by 7 bases, 7 bases remained unmatched. The CDR3 is made up of 15 amino acids. Germline loops: CDR1 DFQATT, CDR2 SNEGSKA (reference sequence). In nucleotides, the CDR3 is TGCAGTGCTAGAATTATAGCGGGAGGGCCTAATGAGCAGTTCTTC. This codes for CSARIIAGGPNEQFF.

This clonotype was counted a few times. The chain couples TRBV28 to TRBJ1-5; D not certain. The CDR3 is 14 amino acids. From germline, CDR1 is MDHEN and CDR2 SYDVKM. V lost 3 bases and J lost 4, with 10 bases in between. In nucleotides, the CDR3 is TGTGCCAGCAGTTTGGAACAGCTTAATCAGCCCCAGCATTTT. As protein: CASSLEQLNQPQHF.

The chain joins TRBV20-1 to TRBJ2-5, with D perhaps being TRBD1 or TRBD2 (5 bases each). V gave up 2 bases and J gave up 1 base, with 20 bases separating them. Germline V gene sequence: CDR1 DFQATT, CDR2 SNEGSKA (reference sequence). The CDR3 extends over 17 amino acids. Written as DNA, the CDR3 is TGCAGTGCTAGATTCTTAACAGGTTGGGGGACCCAAGAGACCCAGTACTTC. It encodes CSARFLTGWGTQETQYF.